This T cell receptor beta chain was identified during a study of a mutant IDH1 vaccine in newly diagnosed glioma. Across the whole study: Scheduled for weeks 1, 3, 5, 7, 11, 15, 19 and 23, eight vaccinations were given to patients.

General study results and limits: Apparently unrelated to pseudoprogression were changes in the top peripheral T cell clonotypes.

Measured with immunoSEQ multiplex PCR; TCRdb has only the in-frame clones, and not every one. Of 110,000 or so clones listed, roughly nine tenths were seen once; the top ten hold roughly 0.55%. CDR1 is SGDLS, CDR2 YYNGEE, per germline. The CDR3 has 13 amino acids. V was cut by 0 bases and J by 9 bases, with 10 bases left in between. Time point reported: week 11, during vaccination. Vaccinated patients received 300 ug of mutant IDH1 20-mer peptide per dose, with topical imiquimod. Notes on this clone: What it binds is not known.

The TCR was taken from a woman between 50 and 59 years old with glioma. This specimen was PBMCs, taken from a glioma patient whose treatment included an IDH1 peptide vaccine. The V call is TRBV9, the J call TRBJ1-5; D is unclear. CDR3 nucleotide sequence: TGTGCCAGCAGCGTAGACCCCCTTAGGCCCCAGCATTTT. It specifies CASSVDPLRPQHF.